This TCR beta chain is from a study of radiotherapy plus CTLA-4 blockade in lung cancer. About the research overall: With roughly a third of patients having disease control, objective responses were seen in approximately 17%. Study outcomes and limitations: An expansion of tumor-derived TCR clones occurred in blood after radiotherapy plus ipilimumab. The best prediction of response reportedly came from early blood T cell clone dynamics, with interferon-beta.

This CDR3 spans 18 amino acids. Germline V gene sequence: CDR1 MGHRA, CDR2 YSYEKL. Trimming removed 2 bases from V and 1 base from J, with 15 bases in between. Alongside CTLA-4 blockade with ipilimumab, patients with chemo-refractory metastatic non-small-cell lung cancer received focal radiation. The protocol was immunoSEQ multiplex PCR, while the TCRdb copy is restricted to in-frame clones and leaves out a portion. Seen here are roughly 62,000 clones, roughly four fifths observed once, and the top ten hold 2.9%. This clone was picked up a small number of times. What it binds is unknown. The sample here was peripheral blood, taken from a patient treated with radiotherapy plus ipilimumab. The origin of this receptor is a human donor with non-small cell lung cancer who had a complete response to radiotherapy plus ipilimumab. This sequence joins TRBV4-1 and TRBJ2-6; maybe TRBD1 (5 bases). CDR3 amino acids: CASSQWLQGLSGANVLTF. In DNA form, the CDR3 reads TGCGCCAGCAGCCAATGGCTCCAGGGCCTTTCTGGGGCCAACGTCCTGACTTTC.